This TCR beta chain was sequenced for a study of metastatic and nonmetastatic thyroid tumors. The CDR3 totals 16 residues. Germline CDR1 MNHEY, CDR2 SMNVEV (reference sequence). V dropped 6 bases and J dropped 4 bases, with 21 bases sitting between them. Nobody among the patients had been given any treatment before thyroid surgery. Study conclusions and caveats: Significantly higher TCR beta diversity was reportedly seen in malignant thyroid tumors than benign nodules, in blood and tumor.

In this sample, this clone turned up a few times. Its antigen is not identified. TCRdb recomputed clones from the PCR reads via MiXCR. Counted here are 8,000 to 9,000 clones, approximately 30% occurring once; the ten biggest clones make up about 13%. Material for sequencing was adjacent normal tissue. This clonotype was sampled from a female donor with papillary thyroid cancer or a benign thyroid nodule (not recorded which). Some clones in this sample may be carry-over from other donors' samples. The chain uses TRBV27 and TRBJ1-1; D is perhaps TRBD1 (6 bases). CDR3 sequence reads: CASRVQGLGGGTEAFF. DNA of the CDR3: TGTGCCAGCAGGGTACAGGGATTGGGGGGGGGCACTGAAGCTTTCTTT.